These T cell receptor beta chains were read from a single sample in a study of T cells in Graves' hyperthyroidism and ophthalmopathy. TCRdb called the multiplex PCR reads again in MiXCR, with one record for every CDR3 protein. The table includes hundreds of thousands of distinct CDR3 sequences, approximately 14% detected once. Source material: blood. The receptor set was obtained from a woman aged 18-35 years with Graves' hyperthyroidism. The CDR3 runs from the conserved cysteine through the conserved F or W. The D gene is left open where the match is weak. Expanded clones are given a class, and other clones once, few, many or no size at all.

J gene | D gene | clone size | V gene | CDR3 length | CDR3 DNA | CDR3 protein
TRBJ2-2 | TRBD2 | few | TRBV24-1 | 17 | TGTGCCACCAGTGAGACACCGGGACTAGAGTACACCGGGGAGCTGTTTTTT | CATSETPGLEYTGELFF
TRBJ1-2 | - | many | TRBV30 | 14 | TGTGCCTGGAGTGCACTACATGGGCTAGGCGGCTACACCTTC | CAWSALHGLGGYTF
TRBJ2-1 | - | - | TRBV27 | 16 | TGTGCCAGCAGTTTATTACGGACAGACACCTACAATGAGCAGTTCTTC | CASSLLRTDTYNEQFF
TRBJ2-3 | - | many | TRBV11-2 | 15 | TGTGCCAGCAGCCCGCTGGCGGGGGCATCAGATACGCAGTATTTT | CASSPLAGASDTQYF
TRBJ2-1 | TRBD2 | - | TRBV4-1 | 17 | TGTACCAGCAGCCTCGGTTCCAGCGGGAGGGCCGGGAATGAGCAGTTCTTC | CTSSLGSSGRAGNEQFF
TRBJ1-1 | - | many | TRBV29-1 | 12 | TGCAGCGTTGATCGGGGGAACACTGAAGCTTTCTTT | CSVDRGNTEAFF
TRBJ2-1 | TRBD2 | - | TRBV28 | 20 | TGTGCCAGCAGTTTAAGGGGGAGGGTACTAGCGGGGAGCTCCTACAATGAGCAGTTCTTC | CASSLRGRVLAGSSYNEQFF
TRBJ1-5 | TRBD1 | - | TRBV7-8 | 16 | TGTGCCAGCAGCCTACGACAGGGGCCGAGCAATCAGCCCCAGCATTTT | CASSLRQGPSNQPQHF
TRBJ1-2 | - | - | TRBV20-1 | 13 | TGCAGTGCTGGCAGGGTAGAAGGGTATGGCTGCACCTTC | CSAGRVEGYGCTF
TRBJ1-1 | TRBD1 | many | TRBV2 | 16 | TGTGCCAGCAGCCATAGGGACAGCGGACTGAACACTGAAGCTTTCTTT | CASSHRDSGLNTEAFF
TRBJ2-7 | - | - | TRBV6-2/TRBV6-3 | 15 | TGTGCCAGCAGTTCTGCGGGACTCTTCCTCTACGAGCAGTACTTC | CASSSAGLFLYEQYF
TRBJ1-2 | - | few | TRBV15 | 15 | TGTGCCACCAGCCCCCAGGGACCGACCGCATATGGCTACACCTTC | CATSPQGPTAYGYTF
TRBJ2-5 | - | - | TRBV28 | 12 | TGTGCCAGCAGGGGTGAATGGGAGACCCAGTACTTC | CASRGEWETQYF
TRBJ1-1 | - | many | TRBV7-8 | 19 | TGTGCCAGCAGCTTAATATCTGCAGGGGCTCCTGGATGGAACACTGAAGCTTTCTTT | CASSLISAGAPGWNTEAFF
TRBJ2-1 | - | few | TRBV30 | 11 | TGTGCCTGGAGTGTAGGCGATGAGCAGTTCTTC | CAWSVGDEQFF
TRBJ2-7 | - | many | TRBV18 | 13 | TGTGCCAGCTCACCCCCGATTACCTACGAGCAGTACTTC | CASSPPITYEQYF
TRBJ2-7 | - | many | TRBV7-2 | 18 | TGTGCCAGCAGCTTAGCGTTCGGTCAGCGCCTGAGCTCCTACGAGCAGTACTTC | CASSLAFGQRLSSYEQYF
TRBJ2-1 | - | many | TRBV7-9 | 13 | TGTGCCAGCAGTCCTACTAGTAGGGATGAGCAGTTCTTC | CASSPTSRDEQFF
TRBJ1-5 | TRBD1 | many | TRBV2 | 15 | TGTGCCAGCAGGTCGGGACAGGCTTACAATCAGCCCCAGCATTTT | CASRSGQAYNQPQHF
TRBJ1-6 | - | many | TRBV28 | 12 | TGTGCCAGCTCTCCTGGTAATTCACCCCTCCACTTT | CASSPGNSPLHF
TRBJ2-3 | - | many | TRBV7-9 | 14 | TGTGCCAGCAGCTCGCAGGTTGGGAGAGATACGCAGTATTTT | CASSSQVGRDTQYF
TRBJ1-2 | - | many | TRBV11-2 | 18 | TGTGCCAGCAGCTTCAAATGGACACCCGATGCCTTTAACTATGGCTACACCTTC | CASSFKWTPDAFNYGYTF
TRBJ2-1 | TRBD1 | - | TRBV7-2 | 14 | TGTGCCAGCAGCTTAGCTTACAGGGGGAATGAGCAGTTCTTC | CASSLAYRGNEQFF
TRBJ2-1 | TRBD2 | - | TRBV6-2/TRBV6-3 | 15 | TGTGCCAGCAGTTTTCTAGCGGGAGGGTTCAATGAGCAATTCTTC | CASSFLAGGFNEQFF
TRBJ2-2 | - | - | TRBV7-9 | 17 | TGTGCCAGCAGCTTAGAAATACTAGCCGCGAACACCGGGGAGCTGTTTTTT | CASSLEILAANTGELFF
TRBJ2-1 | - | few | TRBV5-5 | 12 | TGTGCCAGCAGCGGGACCGCTCCAGAGCAGTTCTTC | CASSGTAPEQFF
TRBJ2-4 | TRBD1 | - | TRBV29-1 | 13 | TGCAGCGTAGGGGGCACCCTCAAAAACATTCAGTACTTC | CSVGGTLKNIQYF
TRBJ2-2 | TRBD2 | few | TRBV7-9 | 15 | TGTGCCAGCAGCCCCCGGACTAGCGCCCCCGGGGAGCTGTTTTTT | CASSPRTSAPGELFF
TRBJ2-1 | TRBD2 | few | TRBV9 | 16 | TGTGCCAGCAGCGTAGCTACGACTAGCGGGAGAGGTGAGCAGTTCTTC | CASSVATTSGRGEQFF
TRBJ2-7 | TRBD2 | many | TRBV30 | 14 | TGTGCCTGGAGTGTACTTAGCGGGAGGTACGAGCAGTACTTC | CAWSVLSGRYEQYF
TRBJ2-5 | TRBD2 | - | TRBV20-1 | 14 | TGCAGTGCTAGCTCTAGCGGGATAAGGTCGTCCCAGTACTTC | CSASSSGIRSSQYF
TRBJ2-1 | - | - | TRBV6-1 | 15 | TGTGCCAGCAGTAATCCCGGGACTGCCTACAATGGGCAGTTCTTC | CASSNPGTAYNGQFF
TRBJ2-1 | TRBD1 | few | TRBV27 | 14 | TGTGCCAGCAGTTCCGGGACAGTGTACGATGAGCAGTTCTTC | CASSSGTVYDEQFF
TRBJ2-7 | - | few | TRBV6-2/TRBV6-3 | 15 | TGTGCCAGCAGCTCTTATCCGGGACGAAGCTACGAGCAGTACTTC | CASSSYPGRSYEQYF
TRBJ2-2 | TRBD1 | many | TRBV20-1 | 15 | TGCAGTGCTCCTGGACAGGGCAGGAACACCGGGGAGCTGTTTTTT | CSAPGQGRNTGELFF
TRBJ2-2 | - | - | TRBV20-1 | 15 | TGCAGTGCTAGAGATGTAGCTACGAACACCGGGGAGCTGTTTTTT | CSARDVATNTGELFF
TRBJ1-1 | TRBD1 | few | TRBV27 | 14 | TGTGCCAGCAGGACAGGGCTCGGGAACACTGAAGCTTTCTTT | CASRTGLGNTEAFF
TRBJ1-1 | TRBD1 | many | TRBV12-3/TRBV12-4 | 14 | TGTGCCAGCAGCCGAGCAGGGGGCAACACTGAAGCTTTCTTT | CASSRAGGNTEAFF
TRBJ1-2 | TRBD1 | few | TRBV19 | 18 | TGTGCCAGTAGTGCGGAGGCCCGGACAGGGGGCGCAAGAGGGGGCTACACCTTC | CASSAEARTGGARGGYTF
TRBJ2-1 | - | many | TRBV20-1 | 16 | TGCAGTGCTAGGTCCTCCTGGACTCACTCCTACAATGAGCAGTTCTTC | CSARSSWTHSYNEQFF
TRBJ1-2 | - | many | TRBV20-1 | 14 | TGCAGTGCTAGTGATAGAAGATTAGGGGTGGGCTACACCTTC | CSASDRRLGVGYTF
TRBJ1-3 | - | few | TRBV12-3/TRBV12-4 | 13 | TGTGCCAGCAGTTTCCACTCTGGAAACACCATATATTTT | CASSFHSGNTIYF